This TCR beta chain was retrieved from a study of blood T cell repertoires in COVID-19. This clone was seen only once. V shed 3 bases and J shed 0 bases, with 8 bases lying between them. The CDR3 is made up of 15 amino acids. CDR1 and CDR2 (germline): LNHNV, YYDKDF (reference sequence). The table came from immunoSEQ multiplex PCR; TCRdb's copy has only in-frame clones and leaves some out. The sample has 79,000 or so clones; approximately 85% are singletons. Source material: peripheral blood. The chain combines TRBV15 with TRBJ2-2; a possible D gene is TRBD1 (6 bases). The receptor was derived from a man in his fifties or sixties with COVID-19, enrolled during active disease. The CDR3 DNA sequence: TGTGCCACCAGCAGGGGGACAACGAACACCGGGGAGCTGTTTTTT. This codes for CATSRGTTNTGELFF.